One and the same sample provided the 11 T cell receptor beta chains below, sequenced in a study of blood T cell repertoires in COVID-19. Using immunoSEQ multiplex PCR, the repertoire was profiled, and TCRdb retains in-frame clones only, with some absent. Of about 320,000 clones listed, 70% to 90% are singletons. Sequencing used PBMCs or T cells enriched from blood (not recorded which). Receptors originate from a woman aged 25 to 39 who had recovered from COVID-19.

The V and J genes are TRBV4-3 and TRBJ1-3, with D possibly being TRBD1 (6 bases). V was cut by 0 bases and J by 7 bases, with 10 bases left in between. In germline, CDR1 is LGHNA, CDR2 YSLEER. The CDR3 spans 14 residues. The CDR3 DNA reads TGCGCCAGCAGCCAAGATACAGGGAGCAACACCATATATTTT. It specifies CASSQDTGSNTIYF.

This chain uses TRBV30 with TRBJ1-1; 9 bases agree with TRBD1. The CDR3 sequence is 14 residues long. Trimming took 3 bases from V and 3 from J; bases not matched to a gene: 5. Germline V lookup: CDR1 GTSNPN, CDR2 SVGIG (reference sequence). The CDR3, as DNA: TGTGCCTGGAGAGTGGACAGGGGATACACTGAAGCTTTCTTT. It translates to CAWRVDRGYTEAFF.

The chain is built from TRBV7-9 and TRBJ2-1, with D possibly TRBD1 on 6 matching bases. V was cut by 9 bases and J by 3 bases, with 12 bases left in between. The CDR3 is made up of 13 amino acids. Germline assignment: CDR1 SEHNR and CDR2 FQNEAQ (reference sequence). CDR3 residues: CASNRAGYNEQFF. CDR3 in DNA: TGTGCCAGTAACAGGGCCGGCTACAATGAGCAGTTCTTC. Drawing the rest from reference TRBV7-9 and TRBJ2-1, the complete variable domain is DTGVSQNPRHKITKRGQNVTFRCDPISEHNRLYWYRQTLGQGPEFLTYFQNEAQLEKSRLLSDRFSAERPKGSFSTLEIQRTEQGDSAMYLCASNRAGYNEQFFGPGTRLTVL.

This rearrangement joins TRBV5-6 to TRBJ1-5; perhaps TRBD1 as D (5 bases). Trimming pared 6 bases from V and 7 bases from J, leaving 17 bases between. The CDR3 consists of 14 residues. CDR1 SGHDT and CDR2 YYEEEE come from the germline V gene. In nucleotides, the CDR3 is TGTGCCAGCACCAAACTCGGGGGGGACCAGCCCCAGCATTTT. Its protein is CASTKLGGDQPQHF. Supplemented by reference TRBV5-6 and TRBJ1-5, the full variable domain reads DAGVTQSPTHLIKTRGQQVTLRCSPKSGHDTVSWYQQALGQGPQFIFQYYEEEERQRGNFPDRFSGHQFPNYSSELNVNALLLGDSALYLCASTKLGGDQPQHFGDGTRLSIL.

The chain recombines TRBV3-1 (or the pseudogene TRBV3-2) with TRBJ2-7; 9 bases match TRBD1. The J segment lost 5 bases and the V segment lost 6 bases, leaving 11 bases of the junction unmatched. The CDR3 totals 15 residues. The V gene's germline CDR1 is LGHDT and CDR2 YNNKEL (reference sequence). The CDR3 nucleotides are TGTGCCAGCAGACAAACCGGGACAGGGACTAACGAGCAGTACTTC. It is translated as CASRQTGTGTNEQYF.

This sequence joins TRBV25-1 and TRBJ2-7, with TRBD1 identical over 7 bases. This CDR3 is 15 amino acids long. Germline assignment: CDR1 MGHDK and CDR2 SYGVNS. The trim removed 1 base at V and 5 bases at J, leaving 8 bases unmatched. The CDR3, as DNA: TGTGCCAGCAGTGAATTGGGACAGCTTGGCCACGAGCAGTACTTC. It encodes CASSELGQLGHEQYF.

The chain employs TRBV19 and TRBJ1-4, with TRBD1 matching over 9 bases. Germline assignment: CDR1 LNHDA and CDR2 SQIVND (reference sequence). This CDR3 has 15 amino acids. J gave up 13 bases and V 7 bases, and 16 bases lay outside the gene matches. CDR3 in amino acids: CASTPLGTGRLGLFF. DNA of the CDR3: TGTGCCAGTACTCCCTTGGGGACAGGGAGATTAGGACTGTTTTTT.

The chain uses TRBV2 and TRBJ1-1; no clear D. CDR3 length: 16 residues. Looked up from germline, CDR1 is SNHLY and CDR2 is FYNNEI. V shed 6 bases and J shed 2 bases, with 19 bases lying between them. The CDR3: CASSSNFFTGNTEAFF. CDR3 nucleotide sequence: TGTGCCAGCAGCTCGAACTTCTTTACGGGAAACACTGAAGCTTTCTTT.

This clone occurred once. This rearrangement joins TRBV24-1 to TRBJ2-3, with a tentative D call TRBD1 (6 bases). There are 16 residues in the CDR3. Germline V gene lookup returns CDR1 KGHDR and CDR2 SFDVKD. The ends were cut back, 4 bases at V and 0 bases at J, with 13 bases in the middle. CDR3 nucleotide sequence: TGTGCCACCAGTGACCCACAGGGCACTAGCACAGATACGCAGTATTTT. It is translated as CATSDPQGTSTDTQYF.

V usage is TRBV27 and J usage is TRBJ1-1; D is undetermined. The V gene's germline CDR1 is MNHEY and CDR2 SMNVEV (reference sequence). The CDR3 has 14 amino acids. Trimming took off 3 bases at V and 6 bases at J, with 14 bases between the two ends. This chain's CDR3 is CASSLLHQEAEAFF. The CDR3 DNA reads TGTGCCAGCAGTTTGTTACACCAAGAAGCTGAAGCTTTCTTT.

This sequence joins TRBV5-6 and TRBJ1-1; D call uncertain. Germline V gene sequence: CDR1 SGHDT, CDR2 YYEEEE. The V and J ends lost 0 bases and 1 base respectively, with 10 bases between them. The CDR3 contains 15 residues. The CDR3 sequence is CASSLVWGANTEAFF. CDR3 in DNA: TGTGCCAGCAGCTTGGTGTGGGGAGCGAACACTGAAGCTTTCTTT.